Given below is one TCR beta chain in context. The observed sequence ends 3 residues before the CDR3 terminus, with the missing tail filled in from the germline J gene. This sample was included in a study of T cells in women clearing cervical HPV infection. As for the study in general: Case blood was drawn a median roughly 160 days after lesion detection.

Produced via immunoSEQ multiplex PCR; TCRdb's table is partial and in-frame only. The sample has around 38,000 clones; the top ten hold 7% to 8.5%. The V gene's germline CDR1 is SGHRS and CDR2 YFSETQ. The V gene lost 9 bases and the J gene lost 3 bases, with 15 bases spanning the gap. The CDR3 runs 14 residues. This clonotype was sampled from a woman aged 18-69 years with a cervical HPV16 infection that either progressed to CIN3+ or cleared (not recorded which). Sequenced input: blood buffy coat. The rearrangement joins TRBV5-1 to TRBJ1-4; tentative D call: TRBD1 (5 bases). The CDR3 DNA, read in part, is TGCGCCACTTCCCCAGGGATCTCTAATGAAAAA. Translating it yields CATSPGISNEK. The complete CDR3 reads CATSPGISNEKLFF.